The 23 T cell receptor beta chains reported below all come from one sample, sequenced in a study of blood T cells in healthy people across ages. Using a J-beta primer mix together with a sample-barcoded 5' primer, a second PCR was run for roughly 6 to 11 cycles. TCRdb fed the 5' RACE reads into MiXCR, producing one record per CDR3 protein. The profile covers 1.8 million or so distinct CDR3 sequences, with about two fifths appearing a single time and under 25% taken by the ten largest. Sequencing was carried out using blood. The receptors here all came from a human donor in good health.

The chain links TRBV20-1 to TRBJ1-4; D is perhaps TRBD1 (6 bases). This CDR3 is built from 14 residues. V was cut by 6 bases and J by 0 bases, with 11 bases left in between. In germline, CDR1 is DFQATT, CDR2 SNEGSKA (reference sequence). The CDR3 nucleotides are TGCAGTGCCCCCAGGGGATCAACTAATGAAAAACTGTTTTTT. Residues: CSAPRGSTNEKLFF.

Only a few counts were recorded for this clonotype. The chain joins TRBV9 to TRBJ1-4; no clear D gene. The CDR3 runs to 13 residues. Trimming took 4 bases from V and 12 from J, leaving 16 bases between them. Germline V gene data show CDR1 as SGDLS and CDR2 as YYNGEE. This chain's CDR3 is CASSSRQWTELFF. CDR3 nucleotides: TGTGCCAGCAGCTCCCGGCAGTGGACGGAACTGTTTTTT.

This clonotype was observed at least ten times. The chain employs TRBV10-3 and TRBJ2-1; D is perhaps TRBD1 (5 bases). From germline, CDR1 is ENHRY and CDR2 SYGVKD. Deletions cut 8 bases from V and 4 bases from J, with 15 bases between. This CDR3 is 14 amino acids long. The CDR3: CAIGRQPLYNEQFF. In nucleotides, the CDR3 is TGTGCCATCGGTAGACAGCCGTTATACAATGAGCAGTTCTTC.

This sequence joins TRBV9 and TRBJ1-2; 7 nucleotides match TRBD1. V was clipped by 3 bases and J by 0 bases; unmatched bases: 11. Germline values: CDR1 SGDLS, CDR2 YYNGEE. The CDR3 is 17 residues long. Here the CDR3 reads CASSASGGHLSNYGYTF. CDR3 coding DNA: TGTGCCAGCAGCGCCTCAGGGGGACACCTATCTAACTATGGCTACACCTTC.

The chain recombines TRBV7-8 with TRBJ2-5; D remains ambiguous. The CDR3 loop spans 16 amino acids. Trimming shortened V by 2 bases and J by 5 bases, and 18 bases separated the two germline ends. Looked up from germline, CDR1 is SGHVS and CDR2 is FQNEAQ. The CDR3 is CASSLWSRQDGETQYF. CDR3 DNA sequence: TGTGCCAGCAGCTTATGGAGTAGGCAGGATGGGGAGACCCAGTACTTC.

The chain recombines TRBV5-1 with TRBJ2-1; the D gene is possibly TRBD1 (6 bases). This CDR3 has 14 residues. CDR1 is SGHRS, CDR2 YFSETQ, per germline. The ends were cut back, 1 base at V and 7 bases at J, with 12 bases in the middle. The CDR3 protein is CASSLNRARNEQFF. The CDR3 region has the DNA TGCGCCAGCAGCTTGAACAGGGCTCGGAATGAGCAGTTCTTC.

This clonotype was detected only a few times. The chain employs TRBV5-1 and TRBJ2-7; a weak D match, TRBD1 (5 bases). Germline V gene sequence: CDR1 SGHRS, CDR2 YFSETQ. The CDR3 has 14 residues. The V gene lost 3 bases and the J gene lost 2 bases, with 12 bases spanning the gap. CDR3 in amino acids: CASSWGSATYEQYF. The DNA of the CDR3 is TGCGCCAGCAGCTGGGGCTCGGCCACCTACGAGCAGTACTTC.

This clonotype was counted many times. This rearrangement joins TRBV5-5 to TRBJ2-1, with 9 bases fitting TRBD1. Germline-derived CDR1 and CDR2 are SGHKS and YYEKEE (reference sequence). The CDR3 runs to 15 residues. The junction had 6 bases not matched to a gene; V was cut back by 4 bases and J by 4 bases. Here the CDR3 DNA reads TGTGCCAGCAGCCCCGGGACAGGGTTATACAATGAGCAGTTCTTC. Protein product: CASSPGTGLYNEQFF.

V gene TRBV7-9 combines with J gene TRBJ2-7; a possible D gene is TRBD2 (6 bases). The CDR3 contains 16 residues. Per the germline V gene, CDR1 is SEHNR and CDR2 is FQNEAQ (reference sequence). V lost 1 base and J lost 5, with 18 bases in between. CDR3 region: CASSLVSSEGSDEQYF. CDR3 DNA sequence: TGTGCCAGCAGCTTAGTCTCCTCGGAGGGTTCGGACGAGCAGTACTTC.

J is TRBJ1-5 and V is TRBV7-8, with a weak D call TRBD1 (6 bases). The V gene lost 2 bases and the J gene lost 0 bases, with 11 bases spanning the gap. The germline CDR1 and CDR2 sequences are SGHVS and FQNEAQ. The CDR3 covers 16 residues. CDR3 residues: CASSLHGQHSNQPQHF. CDR3 nucleotides: TGTGCCAGCAGCTTACACGGACAGCATAGCAATCAGCCCCAGCATTTT.

The chain links TRBV7-2 to TRBJ2-1, with TRBD2 identical over 10 bases. The CDR3 spans 13 residues. The V and J ends lost 7 bases and 12 bases, in that order; junction bases with no gene match: 9. Germline CDR1 reads SGHTA; CDR2 reads FQGNSA. The CDR3 sequence is CASTQLTSGVQFF. The DNA for the CDR3 is TGTGCCAGCACCCAACTCACTAGCGGGGTGCAGTTCTTC.

The chain combines TRBV28 with TRBJ2-7; D is ambiguous. This CDR3 spans 17 amino acids. Germline CDR1 MDHEN, CDR2 SYDVKM. Trimming took 4 bases from V and 1 from J, leaving 20 bases between them. This CDR3 reads CASSSDPHSDVSYEQYF. CDR3 bases: TGTGCCAGCAGTTCGGATCCCCACTCGGACGTATCCTACGAGCAGTACTTC.

As for this clonotype: A junction boundary mismatches the germline segment, possibly from a read error. The genes are TRBV6-2 or TRBV6-3 and TRBJ1-4, with D tentatively TRBD1 (5 bases). CDR1 and CDR2 (germline): MNHEY, SVGEGT. The CDR3 consists of 14 residues. This CDR3 is CVSTNGGTNEKLFF. The CDR3 DNA reads TGTGTCAGCACCAACGGGGGAACTAATGAAAAACTGTTTTTT.

This chain connects TRBV15 to TRBJ1-5; D gene ambiguous. This CDR3 spans 14 amino acids. Trimming cost V 1 base and J 7 bases, with 11 bases left between them. Germline V gene lookup returns CDR1 LNHNV and CDR2 YYDKDF (reference sequence). CDR3 DNA: TGTGCCACCAGCAGAGTGGGAGGAAAACAGCCCCAGCATTTT. The encoded protein is CATSRVGGKQPQHF.

There are many counts of this clonotype. The chain carries TRBV7-2 and TRBJ2-5; 9 nucleotides align to TRBD2. This CDR3 has 15 amino acids. Germline CDR1 and CDR2: SGHTA and FQGNSA. V shed 7 bases and J 3 bases; nucleotides not matched to a gene: 9. CDR3 sequence reads: CASTLVGGGEETQYF. CDR3 coding DNA: TGTGCCAGCACCCTGGTCGGCGGGGGGGAAGAGACCCAGTACTTC.

This clonotype was recorded a few times. The chain carries TRBV29-1 and TRBJ2-3; TRBD2 might be the D (7 bases). Germline lookup yields CDR1 SQVTM and CDR2 ANQGSEA. Trimming left V 4 bases short and J 5 bases short, with 16 bases between. The CDR3 consists of 14 residues. In nucleotides, the CDR3 is TGCAGCGTTGGGGCCGCGGGGGACAAAGATACGCAGTATTTT. It translates to CSVGAAGDKDTQYF.

This clonotype has just one count. This sequence joins TRBV15 and TRBJ2-3; 11 nucleotides line up with TRBD2. The CDR3 loop spans 18 amino acids. V trimming: 1 base; J trimming: 2 bases; junction bases outside the gene matches: 8. Germline lookup yields CDR1 LNHNV and CDR2 YYDKDF (reference sequence). The CDR3 coding sequence is TGTGCCACCAGCAGAGGACTAGCGGGGCCACTTGACACAGATACGCAGTATTTT. Translating gives CATSRGLAGPLDTDTQYF. The full variable domain, rest sourced from reference TRBV15 and TRBJ2-3, is DAMVIQNPRYQVTQFGKPVTLSCSQTLNHNVMYWYQQKSSQAPKLLFHYYDKDFNNEADTPDNFQSRRPNTSFCFLDIRSPGLGDTAMYLCATSRGLAGPLDTDTQYFGPGTRLTVL.

The rearrangement joins TRBV7-9 to TRBJ1-2; a possible D gene is TRBD1 (6 bases). The CDR3 covers 19 residues. Trimming left V 5 bases short and J 2 bases short, with 27 bases between. Germline V CDR1 and CDR2: SEHNR, FQNEAQ (reference sequence). The CDR3 loop is CASSPRVGRRGLRNYGYTF. The CDR3 bases are TGTGCCAGCAGCCCCCGGGTGGGGCGCAGGGGCCTAAGAAACTATGGCTACACCTTC.

V and J are TRBV4-1 and TRBJ2-3; 7 bases agree with TRBD2. The V gene end was trimmed by 6 bases and the J gene end by 5 bases; junction bases not matched to a gene: 2. This CDR3 is 12 amino acids long. CDR1 MGHRA and CDR2 YSYEKL come from the germline V gene. The CDR3 coding sequence is TGCGCCAGCAGTCGGGGGGAAGATACGCAGTATTTT. Its translation is CASSRGEDTQYF.

This clonotype was counted a few times. The chain employs TRBV12-3 or TRBV12-4 and TRBJ2-5, with a tentative D call TRBD1 (6 bases). TRBJ2-7 explains the end of the DNA better; the J call may be wrong. The CDR3 extends over 15 amino acids. The CDR3 loop reads CASSYGQPTVYEQYF. CDR3 DNA sequence: TGTGCCAGCAGTTACGGACAGCCGACCGTTTACGAGCAGTACTTC.

The table lists this clonotype with a few counts. The CDR3 DNA follows: TGCAGCGTTGATATGCGCACAGATACGCAGTATTTT. This sequence encodes CSVDMRTDTQYF. The chain couples TRBV29-1 to TRBJ2-3; no clear D. Deletions cut 3 bases from V and 1 base from J, with 5 bases between. The germline CDR1 and CDR2 sequences are SQVTM and ANQGSEA. The CDR3 runs to 12 residues.

The rearrangement joins TRBV24-1 to TRBJ2-1, with 7 nucleotides matching TRBD2. There are 16 residues in the CDR3. Germline values: CDR1 KGHDR, CDR2 SFDVKD. V shed 2 bases, J shed 4 bases, and the junction held 7 bases outside the gene matches. DNA of the CDR3: TGTGCCACCAGTGATTCGGGGCGGGGACTATACAATGAGCAGTTCTTC. It yields the protein CATSDSGRGLYNEQFF.

V and J are TRBV29-1 and TRBJ2-7; D remains unclear. Germline V gene data show CDR1 as SQVTM and CDR2 as ANQGSEA. Trimming took off 3 bases at V and 0 bases at J, with 9 bases between the two ends. The CDR3 runs 13 residues. CDR3 sequence reads: CSVEVTRSYEQYF. CDR3 sequence (DNA): TGCAGCGTTGAGGTCACTCGCTCCTACGAGCAGTACTTC.